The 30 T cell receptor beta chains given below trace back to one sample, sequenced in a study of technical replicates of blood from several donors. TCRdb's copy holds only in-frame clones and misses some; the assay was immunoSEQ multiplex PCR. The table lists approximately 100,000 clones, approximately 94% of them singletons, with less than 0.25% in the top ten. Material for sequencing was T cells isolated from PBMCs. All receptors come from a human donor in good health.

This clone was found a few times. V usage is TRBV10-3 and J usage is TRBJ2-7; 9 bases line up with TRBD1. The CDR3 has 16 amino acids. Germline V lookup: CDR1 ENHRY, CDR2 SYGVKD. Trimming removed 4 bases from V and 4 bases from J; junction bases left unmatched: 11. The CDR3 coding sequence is TGTGCCATCAGTGTCAACAGGGGGCCCGCCGTGTACGAGCAGTACTTC. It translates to CAISVNRGPAVYEQYF.

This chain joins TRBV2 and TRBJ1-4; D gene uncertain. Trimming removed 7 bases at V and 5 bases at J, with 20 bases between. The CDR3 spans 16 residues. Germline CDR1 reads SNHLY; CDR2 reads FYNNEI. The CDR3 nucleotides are TGTGCCAGCACATCCGAAAACGCCCTGGCAAATGAAAAACTGTTTTTT. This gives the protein CASTSENALANEKLFF.

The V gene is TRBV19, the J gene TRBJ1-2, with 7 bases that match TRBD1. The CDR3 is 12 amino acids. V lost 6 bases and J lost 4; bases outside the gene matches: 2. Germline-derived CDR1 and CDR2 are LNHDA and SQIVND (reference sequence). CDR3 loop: CASRGTAYGYTF. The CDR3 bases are TGTGCCAGTAGGGGGACAGCCTATGGCTACACCTTC.

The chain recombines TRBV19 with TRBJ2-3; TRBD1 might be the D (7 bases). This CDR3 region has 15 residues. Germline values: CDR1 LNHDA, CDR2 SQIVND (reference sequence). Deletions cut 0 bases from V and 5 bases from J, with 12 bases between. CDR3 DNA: TGTGCCAGTAGTATAGATCTCCAGGGGGGAGATACGCAGTATTTT. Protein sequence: CASSIDLQGGDTQYF.

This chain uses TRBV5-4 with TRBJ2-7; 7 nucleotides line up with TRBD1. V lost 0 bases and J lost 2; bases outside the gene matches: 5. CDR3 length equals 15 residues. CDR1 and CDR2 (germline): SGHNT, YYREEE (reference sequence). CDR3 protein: CASSLADRATYEQYF. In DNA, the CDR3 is TGTGCCAGCAGCTTGGCCGACAGGGCTACCTACGAGCAGTACTTC.

Here the CDR3 reads CASSWAGPTYEQYF. In DNA form, the CDR3 reads TGTGCCAGCAGCTGGGCGGGACCGACCTACGAGCAGTACTTC. The gene calls are TRBV11-1 and TRBJ2-7; possible D gene TRBD2, 6 bases. Germline CDR1 and CDR2: SGHAT and FQDESV (reference sequence). With 4 bases removed from V and 2 bases from J, the gap between germline ends came to 12 bases. The CDR3 extends over 14 amino acids.

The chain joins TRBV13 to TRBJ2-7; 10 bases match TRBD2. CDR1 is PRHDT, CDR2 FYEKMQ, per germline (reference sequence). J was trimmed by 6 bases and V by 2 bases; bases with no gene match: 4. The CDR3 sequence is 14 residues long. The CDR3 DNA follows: TGTGCCAGCAGCTTAACAAGCGGGAGGGCCGAGCAGTACTTC. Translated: CASSLTSGRAEQYF.

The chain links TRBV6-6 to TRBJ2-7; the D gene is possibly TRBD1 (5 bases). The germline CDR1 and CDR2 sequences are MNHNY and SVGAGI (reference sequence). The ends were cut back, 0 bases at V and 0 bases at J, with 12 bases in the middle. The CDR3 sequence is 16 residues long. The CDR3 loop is CASSYSWGDHSYEQYF. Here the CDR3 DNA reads TGTGCCAGCAGTTACTCATGGGGCGATCACTCCTACGAGCAGTACTTC.

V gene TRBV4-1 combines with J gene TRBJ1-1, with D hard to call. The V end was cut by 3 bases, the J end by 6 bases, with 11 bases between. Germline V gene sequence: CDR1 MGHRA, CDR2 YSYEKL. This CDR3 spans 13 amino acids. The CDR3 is CASSQTWEPEAFF. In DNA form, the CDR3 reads TGCGCCAGCAGCCAGACCTGGGAGCCTGAAGCTTTCTTT.

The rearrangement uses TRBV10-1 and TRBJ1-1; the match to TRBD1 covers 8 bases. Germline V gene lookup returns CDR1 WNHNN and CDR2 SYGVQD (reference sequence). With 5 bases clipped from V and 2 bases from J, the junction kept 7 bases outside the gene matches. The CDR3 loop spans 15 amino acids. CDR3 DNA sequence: TGCGCCAGCAGTACAAATACAGGGGGAAACACTGAAGCTTTCTTT. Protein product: CASSTNTGGNTEAFF.

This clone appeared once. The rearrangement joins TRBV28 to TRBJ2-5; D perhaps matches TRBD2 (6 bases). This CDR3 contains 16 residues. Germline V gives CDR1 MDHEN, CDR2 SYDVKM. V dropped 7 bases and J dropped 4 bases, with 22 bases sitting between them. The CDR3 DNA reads TGTGCCAGCACTCATAGACTGGGGGGAATGGGAGAGACCCAGTACTTC. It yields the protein CASTHRLGGMGETQYF.

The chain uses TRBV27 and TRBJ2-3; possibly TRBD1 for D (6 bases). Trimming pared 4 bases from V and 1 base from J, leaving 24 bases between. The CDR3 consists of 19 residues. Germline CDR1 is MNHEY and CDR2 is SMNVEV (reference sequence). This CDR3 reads CASSSFDGQFLVGTDTQYF. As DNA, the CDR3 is TGTGCCAGCAGTTCGTTCGATGGACAGTTCTTGGTCGGCACAGATACGCAGTATTTT.

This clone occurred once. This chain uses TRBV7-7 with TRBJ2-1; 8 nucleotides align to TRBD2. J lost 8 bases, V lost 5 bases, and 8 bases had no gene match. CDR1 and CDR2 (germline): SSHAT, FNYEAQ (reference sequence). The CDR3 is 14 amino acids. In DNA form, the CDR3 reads TGTGCCAGCAGCCAAGGACTAGCAGGGTATGAGCAGTTCTTC. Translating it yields CASSQGLAGYEQFF.

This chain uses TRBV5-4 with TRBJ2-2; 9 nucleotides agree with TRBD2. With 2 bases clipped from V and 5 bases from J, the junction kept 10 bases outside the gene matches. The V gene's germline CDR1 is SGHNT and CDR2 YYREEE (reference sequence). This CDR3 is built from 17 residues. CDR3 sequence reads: CASSLGPSGMPTGELFF. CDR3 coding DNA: TGTGCCAGCAGCTTAGGGCCTAGCGGGATGCCTACCGGGGAGCTGTTTTTT.

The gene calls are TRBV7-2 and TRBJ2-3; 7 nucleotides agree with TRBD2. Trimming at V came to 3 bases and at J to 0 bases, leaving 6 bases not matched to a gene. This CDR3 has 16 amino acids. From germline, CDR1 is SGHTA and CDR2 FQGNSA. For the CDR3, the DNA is TGTGCCAGCAGCTTCTCTAGCGGCTTAAGCACAGATACGCAGTATTTT. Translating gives CASSFSSGLSTDTQYF. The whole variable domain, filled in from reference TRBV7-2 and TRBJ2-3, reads GAGVSQSPSNKVTEKGKDVELRCDPISGHTALYWYRQSLGQGLEFLIYFQGNSAPDKSGLPSDRFSAERTGGSVSTLTIQRTQQEDSAVYLCASSFSSGLSTDTQYFGPGTRLTVL.

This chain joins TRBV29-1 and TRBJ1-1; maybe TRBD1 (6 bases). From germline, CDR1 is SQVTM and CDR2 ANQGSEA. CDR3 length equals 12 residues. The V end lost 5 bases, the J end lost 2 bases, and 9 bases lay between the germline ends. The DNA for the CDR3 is TGCAGCGTTATCAGGGGTAACACTGAAGCTTTCTTT. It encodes CSVIRGNTEAFF.

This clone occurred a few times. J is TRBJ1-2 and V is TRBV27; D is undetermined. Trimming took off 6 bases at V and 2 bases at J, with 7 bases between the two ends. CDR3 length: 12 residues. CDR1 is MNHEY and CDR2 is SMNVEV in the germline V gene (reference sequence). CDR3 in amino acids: CASSSLNYGYTF. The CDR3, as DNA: TGTGCCAGCAGCTCACTAAACTATGGCTACACCTTC.

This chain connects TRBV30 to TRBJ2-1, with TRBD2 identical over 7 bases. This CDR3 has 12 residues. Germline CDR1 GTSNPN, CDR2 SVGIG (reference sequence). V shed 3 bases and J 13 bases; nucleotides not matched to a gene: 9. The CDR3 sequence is CAWSADGEGQFF. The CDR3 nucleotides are TGTGCCTGGAGCGCAGACGGGGAGGGCCAGTTCTTC.

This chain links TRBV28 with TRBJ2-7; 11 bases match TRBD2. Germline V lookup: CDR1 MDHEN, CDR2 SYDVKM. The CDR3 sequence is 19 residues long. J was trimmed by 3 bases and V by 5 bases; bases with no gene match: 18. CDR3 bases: TGTGCCAGCAGTGGGTACGACTACAGACTAGCGGGGCCCCTCTACGAGCAGTACTTC. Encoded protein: CASSGYDYRLAGPLYEQYF.

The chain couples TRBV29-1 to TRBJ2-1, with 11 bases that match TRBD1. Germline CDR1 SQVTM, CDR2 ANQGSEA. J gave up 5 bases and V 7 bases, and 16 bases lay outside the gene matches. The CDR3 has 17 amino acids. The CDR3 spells CSAEPGTGGFGDNEQFF. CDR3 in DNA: TGCAGCGCAGAGCCGGGGACAGGGGGTTTCGGGGACAATGAGCAGTTCTTC.

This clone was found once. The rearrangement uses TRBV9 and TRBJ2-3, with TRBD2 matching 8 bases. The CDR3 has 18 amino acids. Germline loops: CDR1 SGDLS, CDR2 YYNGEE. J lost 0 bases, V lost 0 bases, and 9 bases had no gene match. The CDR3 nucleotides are TGTGCCAGCAGCGTAGGGGTGGTAAGGACTAGCAGCACAGATACGCAGTATTTT. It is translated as CASSVGVVRTSSTDTQYF.

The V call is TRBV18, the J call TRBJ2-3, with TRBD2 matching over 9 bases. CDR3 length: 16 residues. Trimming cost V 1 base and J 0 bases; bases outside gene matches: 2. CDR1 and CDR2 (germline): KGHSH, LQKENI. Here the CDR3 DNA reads TGTGCCAGCTCACCACTAGCGGGGGCTAGCACAGATACGCAGTATTTT. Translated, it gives CASSPLAGASTDTQYF.

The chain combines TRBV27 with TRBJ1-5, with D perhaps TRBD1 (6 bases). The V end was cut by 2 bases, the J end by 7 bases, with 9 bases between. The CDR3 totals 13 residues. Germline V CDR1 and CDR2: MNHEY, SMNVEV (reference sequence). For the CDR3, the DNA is TGTGCCAGCAGTTTAAGGGGGGGCCAGCCCCAGCATTTT. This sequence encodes CASSLRGGQPQHF.

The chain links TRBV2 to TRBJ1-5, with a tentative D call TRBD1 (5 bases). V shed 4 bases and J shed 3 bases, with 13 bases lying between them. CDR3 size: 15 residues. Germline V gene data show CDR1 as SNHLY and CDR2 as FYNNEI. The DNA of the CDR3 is TGTGCCAGCAGTGTTTTAGGGGCTCTCAATCAGCCCCAGCATTTT. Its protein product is CASSVLGALNQPQHF.

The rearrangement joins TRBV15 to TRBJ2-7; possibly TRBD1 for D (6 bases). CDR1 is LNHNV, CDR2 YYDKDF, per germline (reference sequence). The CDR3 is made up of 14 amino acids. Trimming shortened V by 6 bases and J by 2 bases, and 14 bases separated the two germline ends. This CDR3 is CATRGGQGTYEQYF. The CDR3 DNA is TGTGCCACCAGAGGCGGGCAGGGGACCTACGAGCAGTACTTC.

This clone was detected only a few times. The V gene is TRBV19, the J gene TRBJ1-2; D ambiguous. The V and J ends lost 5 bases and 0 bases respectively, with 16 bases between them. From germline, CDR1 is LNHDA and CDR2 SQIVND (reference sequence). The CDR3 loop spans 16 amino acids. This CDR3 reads CASSRGRVGSNYGYTF. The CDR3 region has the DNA TGTGCCAGTAGTCGAGGGAGAGTGGGGTCTAACTATGGCTACACCTTC.

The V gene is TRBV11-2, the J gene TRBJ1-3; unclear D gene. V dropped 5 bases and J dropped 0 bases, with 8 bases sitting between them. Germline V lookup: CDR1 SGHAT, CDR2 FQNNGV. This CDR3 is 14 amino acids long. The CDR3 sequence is CASSRALSGNTIYF. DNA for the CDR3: TGTGCCAGCAGCCGCGCCCTCTCTGGAAACACCATATATTTT.

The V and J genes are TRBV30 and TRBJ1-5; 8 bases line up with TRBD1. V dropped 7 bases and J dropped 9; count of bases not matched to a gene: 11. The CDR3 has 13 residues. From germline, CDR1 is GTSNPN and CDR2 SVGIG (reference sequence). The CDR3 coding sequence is TGTGCCTCAGACGGACAGGGCTATGGGCCCCAGCATTTT. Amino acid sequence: CASDGQGYGPQHF. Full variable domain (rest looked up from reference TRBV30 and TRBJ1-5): SQTIHQWPATLVQPVGSPLSLECTVEGTSNPNLYWYRQAAGRGLQLLFYSVGIGQISSEVPQNLSASRPQDRQFILSSKKLLLSDSGFYLCASDGQGYGPQHFGDGTRLSIL.

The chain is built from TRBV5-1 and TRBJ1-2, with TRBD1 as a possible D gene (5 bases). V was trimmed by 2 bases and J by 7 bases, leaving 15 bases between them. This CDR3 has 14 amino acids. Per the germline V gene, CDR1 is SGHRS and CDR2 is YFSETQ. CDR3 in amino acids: CASSFTSGTRGYTF. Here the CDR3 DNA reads TGCGCCAGCAGCTTTACGTCGGGGACTCGTGGCTACACCTTC.

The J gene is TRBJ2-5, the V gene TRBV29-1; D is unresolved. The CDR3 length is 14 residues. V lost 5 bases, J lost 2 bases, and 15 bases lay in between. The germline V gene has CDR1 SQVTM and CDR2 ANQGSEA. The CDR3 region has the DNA TGCAGCGTTCGAGGCAAGGTGCTGCAAGAGACCCAGTACTTC. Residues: CSVRGKVLQETQYF.